The next 4 T cell receptor beta chains were all read from a single sample in a study of blood T cell repertoires in COVID-19. Sequencing was performed with immunoSEQ multiplex PCR; in TCRdb, only in-frame clones are kept and a portion is missing. The table lists 110,000 or so clones, over 70% of them singletons. Sequencing input: peripheral blood. All receptors come from a man aged 50-59 years with acute or convalescent COVID-19.

The genes are TRBV5-5 and TRBJ1-1; the match to TRBD1 covers 10 bases. The J segment lost 0 bases and the V segment lost 3 bases, leaving 5 bases of the junction unmatched. This CDR3 has 16 amino acids. Looked up from germline, CDR1 is SGHKS and CDR2 is YYEKEE (reference sequence). The chain's CDR3 is CASSWGTGEVNTEAFF. The CDR3 DNA reads as TGTGCCAGCAGCTGGGGGACAGGGGAAGTGAACACTGAAGCTTTCTTT.

This clone showed up just once. The V gene is TRBV30, the J gene TRBJ1-3, with TRBD1 identical over 9 bases. With V trimmed by 2 bases and J by 4 bases, 3 bases remained unmatched. The CDR3 is 14 residues long. Germline lookup yields CDR1 GTSNPN and CDR2 SVGIG (reference sequence). The CDR3 spells CAWSSGQGGNTIYF. The CDR3 coding sequence is TGTGCCTGGAGTTCCGGACAGGGGGGAAACACCATATATTTT.

This chain joins TRBV11-2 and TRBJ2-3, with TRBD1 matching 9 bases. The V segment lost 4 bases and the J segment 5 bases; nucleotides outside the gene matches: 7. CDR1 is SGHAT, CDR2 FQNNGV, per germline. This CDR3 comprises 15 residues. This CDR3 is CASSSLRDREDTQYF. In DNA form, the CDR3 reads TGTGCCAGCAGCTCTCTGCGGGACAGGGAAGATACGCAGTATTTT. Combining the CDR3 with reference TRBV11-2 and TRBJ2-3 gives the whole variable domain EAGVAQSPRYKIIEKRQSVAFWCNPISGHATLYWYQQILGQGPKLLIQFQNNGVVDDSQLPKDRFSAERLKGVDSTLKIQPAKLEDSAVYLCASSSLRDREDTQYFGPGTRLTVL.

This rearrangement joins TRBV4-1 to TRBJ1-5; maybe TRBD1 (5 bases). Germline lookup yields CDR1 MGHRA and CDR2 YSYEKL. This CDR3 has 17 residues. V dropped 0 bases and J dropped 0 bases, with 12 bases sitting between them. In DNA form, the CDR3 reads TGCGCCAGCAGCCAAGAAGTCCGGGGGGGTAGCAATCAGCCCCAGCATTTT. It encodes CASSQEVRGGSNQPQHF.